This entry lists 23 T cell receptor beta chains sequenced from one sample in a study of T cell changes during pregnancy in multiple sclerosis. Libraries were prepared by immunoSEQ multiplex PCR; TCRdb keeps only in-frame clonotypes and omits some of them. The sample includes 40,000 or so clones, about nine tenths of them seen just once. The sequencing here drew on CD4+ T cells from peripheral blood mononuclear cells, taken in the first trimester of pregnancy. The receptors here all came from a female donor in good health, enrolled as a control in a pregnancy study.

The V and J genes are TRBV4-2 and TRBJ2-1, with 8 bases matching TRBD2. Losses at the gene ends were 1 base for V and 7 bases for J; bases not matched to a gene: 9. The CDR3 loop spans 16 amino acids. Germline lookup yields CDR1 LGHNA and CDR2 YNFKEQ. CDR3 loop: CASSQGSGGQQNEQFF. The CDR3 DNA sequence: TGTGCCAGCAGCCAAGGGTCGGGGGGGCAACAGAATGAGCAGTTCTTC.

This clone was detected once. The rearrangement links TRBV27 to TRBJ2-5, with a possible D match to TRBD1 (6 bases). V gave up 5 bases and J gave up 5 bases, with 15 bases separating them. The CDR3 consists of 14 residues. Germline V gives CDR1 MNHEY, CDR2 SMNVEV (reference sequence). This CDR3 is CASSPYRVRETQYF. CDR3 bases: TGTGCCAGCAGTCCATACAGGGTCCGGGAGACCCAGTACTTC.

The chain couples TRBV9 to TRBJ1-4; no clear D. Germline V gives CDR1 SGDLS, CDR2 YYNGEE. V lost 0 bases and J 8 bases, leaving 8 bases between the germline ends. The CDR3 contains 13 residues. The CDR3 region is CASSVVPQEKLFF. In DNA, the CDR3 is TGTGCCAGCAGCGTAGTTCCACAGGAAAAACTGTTTTTT.

The chain joins TRBV19 to TRBJ1-5; 7 bases match TRBD1. Germline values: CDR1 LNHDA, CDR2 SQIVND (reference sequence). Trimming took 5 bases from V and 2 from J; bases not matched to a gene: 6. CDR3 length equals 15 residues. The CDR3 spells CASSVGTAGNQPQHF. In DNA form, the CDR3 reads TGTGCCAGTAGTGTTGGGACAGCGGGCAATCAGCCCCAGCATTTT.

The CDR3 loop is CASSFESPNSGAFF. The CDR3 bases are TGTGCCAGCAGTTTTGAAAGCCCCAACTCTGGAGCTTTCTTT. The chain couples TRBV28 to TRBJ1-1; D is unresolved. The CDR3 totals 14 residues. Trimming took 3 bases from V and 10 from J, leaving 18 bases between them. Looked up from germline, CDR1 is MDHEN and CDR2 is SYDVKM. The whole variable domain, filled in from reference TRBV28 and TRBJ1-1, reads DVKVTQSSRYLVKRTGEKVFLECVQDMDHENMFWYRQDPGLGLRLIYFSYDVKMKEKGDIPEGYSVSREKKERFSLILESASTNQTSMYLCASSFESPNSGAFFGQGTRLTVV.

V is TRBV18 and J is TRBJ1-1, with TRBD1 as a possible D gene (5 bases). CDR1 is KGHSH, CDR2 LQKENI, per germline. Trimming took off 6 bases at V and 1 base at J, with 9 bases between the two ends. The CDR3 loop spans 13 amino acids. This chain's CDR3 is CASSLDRNTEAFF. CDR3 bases: TGTGCCAGCTCCCTAGACAGGAACACTGAAGCTTTCTTT.

The V gene is TRBV5-5, the J gene TRBJ2-7, with a possible D match to TRBD1 (5 bases). CDR1 SGHKS and CDR2 YYEKEE come from the germline V gene (reference sequence). This CDR3 comprises 13 residues. Deletions cut 4 bases from V and 5 bases from J, with 13 bases between. The CDR3 spells CASSTSDSHEQYF. In nucleotides, the CDR3 is TGTGCCAGCAGCACCTCCGACAGCCACGAGCAGTACTTC.

The gene calls are TRBV15 and TRBJ1-1; D is unresolved. CDR1 is LNHNV and CDR2 is YYDKDF in the germline V gene (reference sequence). The V and J ends lost 6 bases and 1 base respectively, with 3 bases between them. The CDR3 has 11 residues. CDR3 coding DNA: TGTGCCACCAGTCAGAACACTGAAGCTTTCTTT. Protein: CATSQNTEAFF.

The V gene is TRBV5-5, the J gene TRBJ2-1; D uncertain. V shed 1 base and J shed 7 bases, with 15 bases lying between them. Germline V gene lookup returns CDR1 SGHKS and CDR2 YYEKEE (reference sequence). This CDR3 has 15 amino acids. CDR3 in amino acids: CASSLFASQMNEQFF. Here the CDR3 DNA reads TGTGCCAGCAGCTTGTTCGCTAGTCAAATGAATGAGCAGTTCTTC.

J is TRBJ2-2 and V is TRBV5-1; the D is unclear. The CDR3 contains 13 residues. Trimming pared 0 bases from V and 5 bases from J, leaving 5 bases between. CDR1 is SGHRS, CDR2 YFSETQ, per germline. CDR3 amino acids: CASSLDGTGELFF. The CDR3 DNA is TGCGCCAGCAGCTTGGACGGTACCGGGGAGCTGTTTTTT.

The chain couples TRBV9 to TRBJ1-1; D might be TRBD1 (6 bases). The CDR3 extends over 14 amino acids. CDR1 and CDR2 (germline): SGDLS, YYNGEE. V gave up 3 bases and J gave up 1 base, with 10 bases separating them. The CDR3 DNA reads as TGTGCCAGCAGCGGTCTACAGGGGAACACTGAAGCTTTCTTT. It is translated as CASSGLQGNTEAFF.

The gene calls are TRBV5-4 and TRBJ2-3, with D tentatively TRBD2 (5 bases). V shed 3 bases and J shed 4 bases, with 18 bases lying between them. The CDR3 sequence is 16 residues long. Germline CDR1 is SGHNT and CDR2 is YYREEE (reference sequence). The CDR3: CASSSLSVGSADTQYF. The CDR3 DNA reads as TGTGCCAGCAGCTCGCTTAGCGTGGGGAGCGCAGATACGCAGTATTTT.

This clone has a handful of counts. The V gene is TRBV28, the J gene TRBJ1-1, with D unresolved. This CDR3 is built from 12 residues. Germline V gives CDR1 MDHEN, CDR2 SYDVKM. The ends were cut back, 5 bases at V and 6 bases at J, with 10 bases in the middle. The CDR3, as DNA: TGTGCCAGCAGTCCCGTCAGGTCTGAAGCTTTCTTT. Its translation is CASSPVRSEAFF.

V usage is TRBV6-5 and J usage is TRBJ1-5, with TRBD1 as a possible D gene (5 bases). This CDR3 has 15 amino acids. Trimming took off 2 bases at V and 0 bases at J, with 8 bases between the two ends. CDR1 and CDR2 from the germline V gene are MNHEY and SVGAGI. The CDR3 is CASSYGRGSNQPQHF. CDR3 DNA sequence: TGTGCCAGCAGTTACGGGAGGGGTAGCAATCAGCCCCAGCATTTT.

The genes are TRBV7-3 and TRBJ2-3; D gene unclear. The CDR3 is made up of 15 amino acids. V was clipped by 2 bases and J by 6 bases, with 15 bases between them. Germline CDR1 reads SGHTA; CDR2 reads FQGTGA. The chain's CDR3 is CASSLLPAARDTQYF. DNA for the CDR3: TGTGCCAGCAGCTTACTACCTGCGGCCCGTGATACGCAGTATTTT. Supplemented by reference TRBV7-3 and TRBJ2-3, the full variable domain reads GAGVSQTPSNKVTEKGKYVELRCDPISGHTALYWYRQSLGQGPEFLIYFQGTGAADDSGLPNDRFFAVRPEGSVSTLKIQRTERGDSAVYLCASSLLPAARDTQYFGPGTRLTVL.

The gene calls are TRBV7-2 and TRBJ1-5, with 7 bases that match TRBD1. Germline loops: CDR1 SGHTA, CDR2 FQGNSA. This CDR3 has 14 amino acids. With V trimmed by 5 bases and J by 7 bases, 8 bases remained unmatched. CDR3 DNA sequence: TGTGCCAGCAGCCCCGACAGGGTGAGCCAGCCCCAGCATTTT. It codes for CASSPDRVSQPQHF.

The chain links TRBV4-2 to TRBJ1-2; maybe TRBD1 (5 bases). The CDR3 consists of 13 residues. Germline V CDR1 and CDR2: LGHNA, YNFKEQ. V gave up 3 bases and J gave up 3 bases, with 8 bases separating them. CDR3 in DNA: TGTGCCAGCAGCCAGGCGGGACACTATGGCTACACCTTC. Amino acid sequence: CASSQAGHYGYTF.

The chain uses TRBV28 and TRBJ1-5; 9 nucleotides match TRBD1. Germline trimming cut 8 bases from V and 7 bases from J; bases unmatched to any gene: 6. The CDR3 loop spans 13 amino acids. Germline loops: CDR1 MDHEN, CDR2 SYDVKM. This CDR3 is CASGDRVGQPQHF. The CDR3, as DNA: TGTGCCAGCGGGGACAGGGTCGGACAGCCCCAGCATTTT.

The chain recombines TRBV6-1 with TRBJ1-4; no clear D. CDR1 MNHNS and CDR2 SASEGT come from the germline V gene. Trimming took 5 bases from V and 8 from J, leaving 12 bases between them. The CDR3 extends over 13 amino acids. The CDR3 protein is CASSRRSGEKLFF. DNA of the CDR3: TGTGCCAGCAGTCGCCGAAGCGGCGAAAAACTGTTTTTT.

V and J are TRBV6-1 and TRBJ1-6; TRBD1 aligns across 7 bases. Germline CDR1 MNHNS, CDR2 SASEGT. V was pared by 7 bases and J by 7 bases, with 4 bases of the junction left unmatched. The CDR3 sequence is 13 residues long. In nucleotides, the CDR3 is TGTGCCAGCATGGGACAGACGAATTCACCCCTCCACTTT. Translated: CASMGQTNSPLHF.

The chain has TRBV7-2 and TRBJ1-6; 8 bases agree with TRBD1. This CDR3 has 14 amino acids. V was pared by 5 bases and J by 10 bases, with 7 bases of the junction left unmatched. Germline-derived CDR1 and CDR2 are SGHTA and FQGNSA. CDR3 amino acids: CASSPGTGSSPLHF. CDR3 sequence (DNA): TGTGCCAGCAGCCCCGGGACAGGTTCCTCACCCCTCCACTTT.

V and J are TRBV27 and TRBJ1-5, with D hard to call. Trimming left V 1 base short and J 4 bases short, with 5 bases between. There are 13 residues in the CDR3. Germline CDR1 and CDR2: MNHEY and SMNVEV (reference sequence). For the CDR3, the DNA is TGTGCCAGCAGTTTATTCCCAAATCAGCCCCAGCATTTT. As protein: CASSLFPNQPQHF.

The gene calls are TRBV23-1 and TRBJ1-5; 11 bases agree with TRBD1. TRBV23-1 is an ORF, with its function uncertain. The CDR3 has 20 residues. The J segment lost 4 bases and the V segment lost 1 base, leaving 15 bases of the junction unmatched. Written as DNA, the CDR3 is TGCGCCAGCAGTCAATTGTTTGGACAGGGGGCGGGCATGGGGAATCAGCCCCAGCATTTT. The encoded protein is CASSQLFGQGAGMGNQPQHF.